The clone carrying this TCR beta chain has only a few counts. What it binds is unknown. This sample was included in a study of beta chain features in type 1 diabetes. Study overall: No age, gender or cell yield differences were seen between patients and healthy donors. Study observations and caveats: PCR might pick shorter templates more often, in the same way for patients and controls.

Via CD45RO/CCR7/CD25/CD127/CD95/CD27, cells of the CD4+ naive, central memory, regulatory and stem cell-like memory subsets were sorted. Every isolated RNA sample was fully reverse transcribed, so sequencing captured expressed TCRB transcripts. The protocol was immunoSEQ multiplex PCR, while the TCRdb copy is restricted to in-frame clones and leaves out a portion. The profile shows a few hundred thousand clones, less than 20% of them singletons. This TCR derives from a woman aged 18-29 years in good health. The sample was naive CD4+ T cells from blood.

The CDR3 nucleotides read TGTGCCAGCAGCCCCTCGGTCTCCTACGAGCAGTACTTC. It specifies CASSPSVSYEQYF. V usage is TRBV7-2 and J usage is TRBJ2-7; D is ambiguous. Germline CDR1 and CDR2: SGHTA and FQGNSA. Between the trimmed V and J ends, which lost 5 bases and 0 bases, there was a span of 8 bases. The CDR3 contains 13 residues.